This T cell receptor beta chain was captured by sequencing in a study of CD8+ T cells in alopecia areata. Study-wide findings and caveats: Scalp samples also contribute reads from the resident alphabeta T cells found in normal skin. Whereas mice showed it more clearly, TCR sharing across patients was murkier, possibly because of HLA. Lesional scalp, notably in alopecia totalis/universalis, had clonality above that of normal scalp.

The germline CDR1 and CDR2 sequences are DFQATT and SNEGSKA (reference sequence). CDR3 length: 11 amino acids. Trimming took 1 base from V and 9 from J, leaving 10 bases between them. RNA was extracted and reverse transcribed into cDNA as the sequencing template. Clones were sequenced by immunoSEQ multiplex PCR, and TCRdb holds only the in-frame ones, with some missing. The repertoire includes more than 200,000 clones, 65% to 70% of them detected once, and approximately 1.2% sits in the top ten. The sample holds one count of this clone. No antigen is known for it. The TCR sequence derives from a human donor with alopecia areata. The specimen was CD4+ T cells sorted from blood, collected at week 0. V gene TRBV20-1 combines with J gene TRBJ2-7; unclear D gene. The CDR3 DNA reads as TGCAGTGCTAGAGCTCCCCTCGGGCAGTACTTC. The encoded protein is CSARAPLGQYF.